Following are 10 T cell receptor beta chains from one sample sequenced in a study of CD8 T cells in ankylosing spondylitis. No cognate antigen is known for these TCRs. TCRdb re-analysed the 5' RACE reads in MiXCR, keeping a single row per CDR3 protein. The sample includes fewer than 750,000 distinct CDR3 sequences, over 15% of them seen just once. Points from the study as a whole: A TCR beta motif made of about 8 highly homologous variants seemed typical of ankylosing spondylitis blood.

Sequencing was carried out using blood, either unsorted or a sorted T cell fraction (not recorded which). Receptors were obtained from a male donor with ankylosing spondylitis.

The rearrangement uses TRBV7-2 and TRBJ1-4; 8 bases line up with TRBD1. Germline CDR1 SGHTA, CDR2 FQGNSA. The CDR3 has 12 amino acids. The junction had 2 bases not matched to a gene; V was cut back by 6 bases and J by 8 bases. CDR3: CASSRQGEKLFF. The CDR3, as DNA: TGTGCCAGCAGTCGACAGGGGGAAAAACTGTTTTTT. Full variable domain (rest looked up from reference TRBV7-2 and TRBJ1-4): GAGVSQSPSNKVTEKGKDVELRCDPISGHTALYWYRQSLGQGLEFLIYFQGNSAPDKSGLPSDRFSAERTGGSVSTLTIQRTQQEDSAVYLCASSRQGEKLFFGSGTQLSVL.

This clonotype was recorded many times. This sequence joins TRBV12-3 or TRBV12-4 and TRBJ1-2; the match to TRBD1 covers 9 bases. The junction had 5 bases not matched to a gene; V was cut back by 7 bases and J by 2 bases. The CDR3 extends over 14 amino acids. CDR3 nucleotides: TGTGCCAGCATCAAGACAGGGGGAAACTATGGCTACACCTTC. Protein: CASIKTGGNYGYTF.

This chain connects TRBV20-1 to TRBJ2-7; possible D gene TRBD2, 6 bases. The CDR3 has 12 amino acids. The ends were cut back, 8 bases at V and 4 bases at J, with 15 bases in the middle. In germline, CDR1 is DFQATT, CDR2 SNEGSKA (reference sequence). This CDR3 is CSCREFDYEQYF. In DNA form, the CDR3 reads TGCAGTTGCCGGGAGTTCGATTACGAGCAGTACTTC.

This clonotype was detected a few times. The rearrangement joins TRBV5-1 to TRBJ1-1; TRBD1 might be the D (5 bases). Germline assignment: CDR1 SGHRS and CDR2 YFSETQ. V was clipped by 0 bases and J by 4 bases, with 19 bases between them. This CDR3 comprises 17 residues. CDR3 in DNA: TGCGCCAGCAGCTTGGCCGAATCGGGACCCCGGACCACTGAAGCTTTCTTT. The encoded protein is CASSLAESGPRTTEAFF.

The chain links TRBV4-1 to TRBJ2-7; D perhaps matches TRBD2 (6 bases). From germline, CDR1 is MGHRA and CDR2 YSYEKL. V lost 3 bases to trimming and J lost 3 bases, with 21 bases between them. This CDR3 comprises 17 residues. This CDR3 reads CASSQYKGTGDNYEQYF. DNA of the CDR3: TGCGCCAGCAGCCAGTACAAGGGGACGGGGGATAACTACGAGCAGTACTTC.

This clonotype was detected only a few times. The rearrangement links TRBV28 to TRBJ2-3, with 8 bases that match TRBD2. Trimming cost V 3 bases and J 0 bases; bases outside gene matches: 5. This CDR3 is 16 amino acids long. Germline CDR1 and CDR2: MDHEN and SYDVKM. This chain's CDR3 is CASSFFSGTSTDTQYF. CDR3 coding DNA: TGTGCCAGCAGTTTTTTTAGCGGGACTAGCACAGATACGCAGTATTTT.

CDR3 in amino acids: CSARSGGPETQYF. Written as DNA, the CDR3 is TGCAGTGCTAGATCCGGGGGCCCGGAGACCCAGTACTTC. The rearrangement uses TRBV20-1 and TRBJ2-5, with D possibly called TRBD1 or TRBD2 (6 bases each). The CDR3 contains 13 residues. Trimming took off 2 bases at V and 5 bases at J, with 12 bases between the two ends. CDR1 is DFQATT and CDR2 is SNEGSKA in the germline V gene (reference sequence).

This clonotype appeared many times. V usage is TRBV27 and J usage is TRBJ2-1, with TRBD2 identical over 14 bases. Germline lookup yields CDR1 MNHEY and CDR2 SMNVEV (reference sequence). The CDR3 length is 16 residues. V shed 7 bases and J 9 bases; nucleotides not matched to a gene: 11. The CDR3 DNA reads as TGTGCCAGCAATAGATGGGGGACTAGCGGGAGTTCTGAGCAGTTCTTC. It encodes CASNRWGTSGSSEQFF.

Only a few counts were recorded for this clonotype. This chain joins TRBV5-5 and TRBJ1-2, with D hard to call. Germline-derived CDR1 and CDR2 are SGHKS and YYEKEE (reference sequence). The V gene lost 0 bases and the J gene lost 4 bases, with 13 bases spanning the gap. The CDR3 sequence is 15 residues long. CDR3 in amino acids: CASSLDSSTIYGYTF. The CDR3 coding sequence is TGTGCCAGCAGCTTGGACTCGAGCACAATCTATGGCTACACCTTC.

The table lists this clonotype with a few counts. The J gene is TRBJ1-4, the V gene TRBV27; D may be TRBD1 (5 bases). Trimming took off 5 bases at V and 11 bases at J, with 21 bases between the two ends. The CDR3 extends over 15 amino acids. CDR1 MNHEY and CDR2 SMNVEV come from the germline V gene (reference sequence). CDR3 amino acids: CASSPGEALGVKLFF. Here the CDR3 DNA reads TGTGCCAGCAGTCCCGGAGAGGCCCTGGGGGTGAAACTGTTTTTT.